This T cell receptor beta chain stems from a study of cytomegalovirus exposure and HLA in healthy donors. Study-level findings and limits: Earlier findings revealed that most TCR beta V segments proved productive either about 87% or about 30% of the time.

The J segment lost 5 bases and the V segment lost 0 bases, leaving 4 bases of the junction unmatched. In germline, CDR1 is MRHNA, CDR2 SNTAGT. This CDR3 is built from 15 residues. The PCR contained 60 Vbeta and 13 Jbeta primers. Clones were sequenced by immunoSEQ multiplex PCR, and TCRdb holds only the in-frame ones, with some missing. The data show around 100,000 clones, 84% seen once. On this clone: Its antigen is as yet unknown.

This sequence joins TRBV6-4 and TRBJ2-3; 8 bases line up with TRBD2. Sample: PBMCs. The receptor was isolated from a woman aged 18 to 35 in good health and CMV-seronegative. The CDR3: CASSDSSGGRDTQYF. DNA of the CDR3: TGTGCCAGCAGTGACTCGTCGGGGGGGAGAGATACGCAGTATTTT.